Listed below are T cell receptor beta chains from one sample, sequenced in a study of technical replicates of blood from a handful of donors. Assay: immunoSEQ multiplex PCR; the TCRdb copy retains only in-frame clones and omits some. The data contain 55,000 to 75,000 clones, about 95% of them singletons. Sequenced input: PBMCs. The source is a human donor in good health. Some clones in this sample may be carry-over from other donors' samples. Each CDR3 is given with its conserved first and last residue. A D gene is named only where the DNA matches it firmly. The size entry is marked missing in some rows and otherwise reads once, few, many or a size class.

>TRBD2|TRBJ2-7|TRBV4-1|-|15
CASSQGPGLAYEQYF
TGCGCCAGCAGCCAAGGACCGGGACTAGCCTACGAGCAGTACTTC
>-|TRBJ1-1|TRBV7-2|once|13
CASSFDSDTEAFF
TGTGCCAGCAGCTTTGACAGCGACACTGAAGCTTTCTTT
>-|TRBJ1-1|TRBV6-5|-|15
CASSYNGWSPGEAFF
TGTGCCAGCAGTTACAACGGGTGGAGCCCTGGCGAAGCTTTCTTT
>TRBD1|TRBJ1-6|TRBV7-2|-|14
CASSSGQGHSPLHF
TGTGCCAGCAGCTCGGGACAGGGGCATTCACCCCTCCACTTT
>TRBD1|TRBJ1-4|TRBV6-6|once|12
CASREKGGQGFF
TGTGCCAGCAGAGAAAAAGGGGGACAGGGGTTTTTT
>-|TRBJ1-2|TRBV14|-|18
CASSPLFTRRGIGYGYTF
TGTGCCAGCAGCCCCCTCTTCACCCGTCGGGGGATTGGTTATGGCTACACCTTC
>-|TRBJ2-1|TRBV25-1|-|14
CASSAWTLNNEQFF
TGTGCCAGCAGTGCCTGGACACTAAACAATGAGCAGTTCTTC
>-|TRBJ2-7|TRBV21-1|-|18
CASSRSKEPGTEVYEQYF
TGTGCCAGCAGCAGATCAAAAGAGCCCGGGACAGAGGTCTACGAGCAGTACTTC
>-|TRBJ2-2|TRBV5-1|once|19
CASSLELGPGGVNTGELFF
TGCGCCAGCAGCTTGGAGCTGGGGCCCGGCGGGGTGAACACCGGGGAGCTGTTTTTT
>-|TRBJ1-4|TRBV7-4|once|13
CASSRLRNEKLFF
TGTGCCAGCAGCAGACTGCGTAATGAAAAACTGTTTTTT
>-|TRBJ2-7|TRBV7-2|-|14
CASSYSAGDYEQYF
TGTGCCAGCAGCTACTCAGCGGGCGACTACGAGCAGTACTTC
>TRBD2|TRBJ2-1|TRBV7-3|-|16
CASSLTERGGYNEQFF
TGTGCCAGCAGCTTAACGGAGCGGGGGGGTTACAATGAGCAGTTCTTC
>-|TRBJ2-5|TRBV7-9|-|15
CASSLALGPEETQYF
TGTGCCAGCAGCTTAGCCTTAGGTCCGGAGGAGACCCAGTACTTC
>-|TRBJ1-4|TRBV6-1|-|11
CASLTNEKLFF
TGTGCCAGCCTGACTAATGAAAAACTGTTTTTT
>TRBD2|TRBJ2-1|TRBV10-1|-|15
CASSDKWTSGNEQFF
TGCGCCAGCAGTGACAAATGGACTAGCGGGAATGAGCAGTTCTTC
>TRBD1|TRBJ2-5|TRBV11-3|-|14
CASSPRGREETQYF
TGTGCCAGCAGCCCCAGGGGGCGAGAAGAGACCCAGTACTTC
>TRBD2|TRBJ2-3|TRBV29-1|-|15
CSVGASGGQTDTQYF
TGCAGCGTTGGGGCTAGCGGGGGGCAGACAGATACGCAGTATTTT
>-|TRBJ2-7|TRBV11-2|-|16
CASSQEGEGVSYEQYF
TGTGCCAGCAGTCAAGAGGGGGAAGGTGTCTCCTACGAGCAGTACTTC
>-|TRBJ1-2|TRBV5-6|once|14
CASSLSPWTDGYTF
TGTGCCAGCAGCCTATCGCCCTGGACAGACGGCTACACCTTC
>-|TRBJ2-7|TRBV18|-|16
CASSPPGRTATYEQYF
TGTGCCAGCTCACCACCGGGTAGGACAGCGACCTACGAGCAGTACTTC
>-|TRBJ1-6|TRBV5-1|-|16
CASSLLGGTLDSPLHF
TGCGCCAGCAGCTTATTGGGGGGGACTCTGGATTCACCCCTCCACTTT
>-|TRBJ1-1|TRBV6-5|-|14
CASSYSRGDTEAFF
TGTGCCAGCAGTTACTCTCGGGGGGACACTGAAGCTTTCTTT
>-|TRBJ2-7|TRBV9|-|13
CASSGGRDYEQYF
TGTGCCAGCTCCGGAGGGCGGGACTACGAGCAGTACTTC
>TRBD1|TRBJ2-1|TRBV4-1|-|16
CASSHGEGQPYNEQFF
TGCGCCAGCAGCCACGGAGAGGGACAGCCCTACAATGAGCAGTTCTTC
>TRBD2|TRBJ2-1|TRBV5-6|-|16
CASSLGGSSGINEQFF
TGTGCCAGCAGCTTGGGTGGATCTAGCGGAATCAATGAGCAGTTCTTC
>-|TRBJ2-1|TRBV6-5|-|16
CASSYTGLSSYNEQFF
TGTGCCAGCAGTTACACTGGGCTTAGCTCCTACAATGAGCAGTTCTTC
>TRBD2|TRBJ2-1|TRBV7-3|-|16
CASSLGLAGGTDEQFF
TGTGCCAGCAGCTTGGGACTAGCGGGGGGTACGGATGAGCAGTTCTTC
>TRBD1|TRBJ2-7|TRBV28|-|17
CASSGSGGTGIAYEQYF
TGTGCCAGCAGTGGCTCTGGAGGGACAGGGATCGCCTACGAGCAGTACTTC
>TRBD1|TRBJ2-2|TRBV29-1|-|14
CSVDRGLNTGELFF
TGCAGCGTAGACAGGGGGCTGAACACCGGGGAGCTGTTTTTT
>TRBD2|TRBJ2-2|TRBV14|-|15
CASSQDPSGTSELFF
TGTGCCAGCAGCCAAGATCCTAGCGGGACTTCGGAGCTGTTTTTT
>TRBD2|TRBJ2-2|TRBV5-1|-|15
CASSLRSGSTGELFF
TGCGCCAGCAGCCTACGGAGCGGGAGCACCGGGGAGCTGTTTTTT
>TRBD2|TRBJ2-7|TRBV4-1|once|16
CASSQVDLAVSYEQYF
TGCGCCAGCAGCCAAGTGGATCTAGCGGTCTCCTACGAGCAGTACTTC
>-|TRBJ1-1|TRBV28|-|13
CASRIKKRTEAFF
TGTGCCAGCAGGATAAAAAAGAGGACTGAAGCTTTCTTT
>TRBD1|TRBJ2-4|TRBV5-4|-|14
CASSTGTAKNIQYF
TGTGCCAGCAGCACGGGGACAGCGAAAAACATTCAGTACTTC
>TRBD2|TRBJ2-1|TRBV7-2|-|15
CASSSGGGSYNEQFF
TGTGCCAGCAGCTCTGGGGGGGGGTCCTACAATGAGCAGTTCTTC
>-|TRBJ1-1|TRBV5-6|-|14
CASSLTVKYTEAFF
TGTGCCAGCAGCTTGACGGTGAAGTACACTGAAGCTTTCTTT
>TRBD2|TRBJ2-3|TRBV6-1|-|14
CASSLAGVGDTQYF
TGTGCCAGCAGTCTAGCGGGGGTTGGAGATACGCAGTATTTT
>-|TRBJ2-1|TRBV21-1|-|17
CASSPRPGLVVPNEQFF
TGTGCCAGCAGCCCGCGTCCGGGACTAGTAGTTCCAAATGAGCAGTTCTTC
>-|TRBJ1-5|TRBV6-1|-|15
CASSESGAWGQPQHF
TGTGCCAGCAGTGAATCAGGGGCGTGGGGTCAGCCCCAGCATTTT
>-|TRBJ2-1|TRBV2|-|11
CASSPWHEQFF
TGTGCCAGCAGTCCATGGCATGAGCAGTTCTTC